Listed here are 27 T cell receptor beta chains from one sample, sequenced in a study of blood T cell repertoires in COVID-19. Clones were read by immunoSEQ multiplex PCR, and TCRdb kept only the in-frame ones, dropping some. In the table there are fewer than 300,000 clones, 85% of which are singletons. What was sequenced was PBMCs or T cells enriched from blood (not recorded which). The origin of the receptors is a woman in her fifties or sixties who had recovered from COVID-19.

The chain has TRBV18 and TRBJ2-2; the match to TRBD1 covers 7 bases. The V gene end was trimmed by 0 bases and the J gene end by 1 base; junction bases not matched to a gene: 2. The germline gives CDR1 KGHSH, CDR2 LQKENI. This CDR3 comprises 16 residues. In DNA form, the CDR3 reads TGTGCCAGCTCACCACCGGGACAGAGGAACACCGGGGAGCTGTTTTTT. This sequence encodes CASSPPGQRNTGELFF. Filled out from reference TRBV18 and TRBJ2-2, the complete variable domain reads NAGVMQNPRHLVRRRGQEARLRCSPMKGHSHVYWYRQLPEEGLKFMVYLQKENIIDESGMPKERFSAEFPKEGPSILRIQQVVRGDSAAYFCASSPPGQRNTGELFFGEGSRLTVL.

The rearrangement links TRBV9 to TRBJ2-5, with 7 bases aligning to TRBD2. Germline assignment: CDR1 SGDLS and CDR2 YYNGEE. With 3 bases clipped from V and 5 bases from J, the junction kept 7 bases outside the gene matches. The CDR3 has 14 amino acids. CDR3 region: CASSAGLGGETQYF. The DNA of the CDR3 is TGTGCCAGCAGCGCGGGACTGGGGGGGGAGACCCAGTACTTC.

The chain has TRBV7-9 and TRBJ1-2; D is unresolved. CDR1 and CDR2 from the germline V gene are SEHNR and FQNEAQ (reference sequence). The CDR3 length is 14 residues. Trimming cost V 2 bases and J 0 bases, with 7 bases left between them. In nucleotides, the CDR3 is TGTGCCAGCAGCTTACTGGGAGCTAACTATGGCTACACCTTC. Its translation is CASSLLGANYGYTF.

CDR3 DNA sequence: TGTGCCTGGAGCCCCACCAGGCAGGGGGCGGAACGTTGGGCATCACCCCTCCACTTT. It translates to CAWSPTRQGAERWASPLHF. The chain couples TRBV30 to TRBJ1-6; TRBD1 aligns across 8 bases. The J segment lost 10 bases and the V segment lost 3 bases, leaving 23 bases of the junction unmatched. Germline CDR1 reads GTSNPN; CDR2 reads SVGIG (reference sequence). This CDR3 contains 19 residues.

This chain connects TRBV9 to TRBJ1-2; 10 nucleotides agree with TRBD1. The junction had 10 bases not matched to a gene; V was cut back by 0 bases and J by 11 bases. The CDR3 spans 15 residues. Germline V gene data show CDR1 as SGDLS and CDR2 as YYNGEE. The CDR3 nucleotides read TGTGCCAGCAGCGTAGTGTCCGGGACAGGGGAAGGATACACCTTC. Its protein is CASSVVSGTGEGYTF.

The rearrangement joins TRBV28 to TRBJ2-2; 9 positions match TRBD1. CDR3 length equals 15 residues. V shed 6 bases and J 6 bases; nucleotides not matched to a gene: 8. Germline V gives CDR1 MDHEN, CDR2 SYDVKM. The CDR3 is CASRQPGQGPGELFF. The CDR3 nucleotides read TGTGCCAGCAGGCAACCGGGACAGGGTCCCGGGGAGCTGTTTTTT.

The rearrangement links TRBV2 to TRBJ1-5; D call uncertain. The ends were cut back, 11 bases at V and 2 bases at J, with 13 bases in the middle. The CDR3 contains 13 residues. Germline CDR1 reads SNHLY; CDR2 reads FYNNEI. The CDR3 DNA is TGTGCCTCTCAAAACAGTGGCAATCAGCCCCAGCATTTT. As protein: CASQNSGNQPQHF.

The chain has TRBV30 and TRBJ2-5; 13 positions agree with TRBD2. The CDR3 length is 16 residues. V shed 1 base, J shed 7 bases, and the junction held 9 bases outside the gene matches. CDR1 is GTSNPN and CDR2 is SVGIG in the germline V gene (reference sequence). The CDR3 DNA is TGTGCCTGGAGTGGTACTAGCGGGGGGGTATTTATGACCCAGTACTTC. It yields the protein CAWSGTSGGVFMTQYF. Full variable domain (missing parts from reference TRBV30 and TRBJ2-5): SQTIHQWPATLVQPVGSPLSLECTVEGTSNPNLYWYRQAAGRGLQLLFYSVGIGQISSEVPQNLSASRPQDRQFILSSKKLLLSDSGFYLCAWSGTSGGVFMTQYFGPGTRLLVL.

The chain combines TRBV5-4 with TRBJ1-1, with D perhaps matching TRBD1 (5 bases). Germline-derived CDR1 and CDR2 are SGHNT and YYREEE (reference sequence). With 3 bases removed from V and 0 bases from J, the gap between germline ends came to 12 bases. The CDR3 extends over 15 amino acids. The CDR3 nucleotides read TGTGCCAGCAGCTCAGGAGGGGTCCTGAACACTGAAGCTTTCTTT. Protein: CASSSGGVLNTEAFF.

The V call is TRBV7-3, the J call TRBJ2-1, with D perhaps matching TRBD1 (6 bases). Trimming removed 2 bases from V and 6 bases from J, with 14 bases in between. Germline assignment: CDR1 SGHTA and CDR2 FQGTGA. The CDR3 spans 15 residues. Written as DNA, the CDR3 is TGTGCCAGCAGCTTAGAAGTGGCCAGGGGCAATGAGCAGTTCTTC. This sequence encodes CASSLEVARGNEQFF.

The V gene is TRBV5-1, the J gene TRBJ2-7; 10 bases are shared with TRBD2. In germline, CDR1 is SGHRS, CDR2 YFSETQ. CDR3 length: 14 residues. The V gene end was trimmed by 6 bases and the J gene end by 3 bases; junction bases not matched to a gene: 6. The chain's CDR3 is CASKVAGGGYEQYF. Written as DNA, the CDR3 is TGCGCCAGCAAGGTAGCGGGGGGCGGCTACGAGCAGTACTTC.

This chain joins TRBV7-9 and TRBJ2-4; 15 bases agree with TRBD2. Germline CDR1 and CDR2: SEHNR and FQNEAQ (reference sequence). The CDR3 consists of 16 residues. V lost 1 base to trimming and J lost 7 bases; unmatched junction nucleotides: 2. The CDR3: CASSLGTSGRANIQYF. The CDR3 nucleotides read TGTGCCAGCAGCTTAGGGACTAGCGGGAGGGCCAACATTCAGTACTTC.

The J gene is TRBJ1-2, the V gene TRBV3-1 (or the pseudogene TRBV3-2); D ambiguous. CDR1 is LGHDT and CDR2 is YNNKEL in the germline V gene (reference sequence). With 5 bases removed from V and 5 bases from J, the gap between germline ends came to 9 bases. The CDR3 spans 12 residues. The CDR3 DNA sequence: TGTGCCAGCAGCTTGGGCGCATATGGCTACACCTTC. It translates to CASSLGAYGYTF.

The chain links TRBV2 to TRBJ2-1; weak D call: TRBD1 (6 bases). The length of the CDR3 is 16 residues. The V and J ends lost 2 bases and 2 bases respectively, with 13 bases between them. The germline V gene encodes CDR1 SNHLY and CDR2 FYNNEI. In DNA, the CDR3 is TGTGCCAGCAGTGAATCAGGTGGGGGCCCCTACAATGAGCAGTTCTTC. It specifies CASSESGGGPYNEQFF.

The J gene is TRBJ2-3, the V gene TRBV6-5, with 9 bases fitting TRBD2. Germline V gives CDR1 MNHEY, CDR2 SVGAGI. The CDR3 has 14 amino acids. V dropped 7 bases and J dropped 6; count of bases not matched to a gene: 8. CDR3 coding DNA: TGTGCCAGCACCAGCGGGGGGAGTGGGGATACGCAGTATTTT. It yields the protein CASTSGGSGDTQYF.

This chain connects TRBV19 to TRBJ2-7; 9 nucleotides line up with TRBD1. The CDR3 sequence is 14 residues long. V lost 7 bases to trimming and J lost 5 bases; unmatched junction nucleotides: 9. CDR1 and CDR2 (germline): LNHDA, SQIVND (reference sequence). The CDR3 is CASNSGTGLDEQYF. The CDR3, as DNA: TGTGCCAGTAACTCCGGGACAGGGCTCGACGAGCAGTACTTC.

The genes are TRBV6-1 and TRBJ2-3; 8 bases agree with TRBD2. V shed 2 bases, J shed 2 bases, and the junction held 9 bases outside the gene matches. The CDR3 runs 17 residues. In germline, CDR1 is MNHNS, CDR2 SASEGT. The CDR3 sequence: CASSERRRGAPTDTQYF. For the CDR3, the DNA is TGTGCCAGCAGTGAACGGCGGCGGGGGGCACCCACAGATACGCAGTATTTT.

To note about this clone: Other DNA sequences from this sample encode an identical CDR3 as well. The rearrangement links TRBV2 to TRBJ1-1; TRBD1 agrees at 9 bases. The CDR3 extends over 13 amino acids. Germline loops: CDR1 SNHLY, CDR2 FYNNEI. V shed 6 bases, J shed 1 base, and the junction held 0 bases outside the gene matches. The CDR3 nucleotides read TGTGCCAGCAGGGACAGGGGGAACACTGAAGCTTTCTTT. Translated, it gives CASRDRGNTEAFF.

The chain links TRBV6-2 or TRBV6-3 to TRBJ2-3; 16 nucleotides align to TRBD2. Per the germline V gene, CDR1 is MNHEY and CDR2 is SVGEGT. The CDR3 spans 23 residues. Unmatched junction bases numbered 27, after V lost 6 bases and J lost 6 bases. CDR3 protein: CASSPRGTGTPGLAGGALDTQYF. Here the CDR3 DNA reads TGTGCCAGCAGCCCCCGAGGGACAGGGACTCCGGGACTAGCGGGAGGGGCTTTGGATACGCAGTATTTT.

The gene calls are TRBV5-1 and TRBJ2-2; D gene ambiguous. V was clipped by 4 bases and J by 0 bases, with 7 bases between them. CDR1 is SGHRS, CDR2 YFSETQ, per germline. The CDR3 length is 14 residues. CDR3 protein: CASSPTANTGELFF. The CDR3 nucleotides are TGCGCCAGCAGCCCAACAGCGAACACCGGGGAGCTGTTTTTT.

The chain is built from TRBV2 and TRBJ1-5, with D perhaps matching TRBD1 (5 bases). The CDR3 runs to 13 residues. The germline V gene has CDR1 SNHLY and CDR2 FYNNEI. With 4 bases removed from V and 7 bases from J, the gap between germline ends came to 11 bases. CDR3 DNA: TGTGCCAGCAGTGGGGGGGGTCGGCAGCCCCAGCATTTT. Its protein product is CASSGGGRQPQHF.

The gene calls are TRBV4-3 and TRBJ1-2; D might be TRBD1 (6 bases). The CDR3 is made up of 15 amino acids. CDR1 and CDR2 (germline): LGHNA, YSLEER. V was clipped by 0 bases and J by 4 bases, with 12 bases between them. In DNA, the CDR3 is TGCGCCAGCAGCCAAGATTCGGGGGGCGCCTATGGCTACACCTTC. Its protein product is CASSQDSGGAYGYTF.

This clone was found a few times. The V gene is TRBV5-1, the J gene TRBJ1-5; the match to TRBD1 covers 7 bases. J gave up 7 bases and V 1 base, and 5 bases lay outside the gene matches. Per the germline V gene, CDR1 is SGHRS and CDR2 is YFSETQ. CDR3 length equals 14 residues. The CDR3 reads CASSLSPGGQPQHF. The CDR3 nucleotides read TGCGCCAGCAGCTTGAGTCCAGGGGGGCAGCCCCAGCATTTT.

This rearrangement joins TRBV27 to TRBJ2-1, with 10 positions matching TRBD2. The V segment lost 7 bases and the J segment 4 bases; nucleotides outside the gene matches: 4. Germline CDR1 reads MNHEY; CDR2 reads SMNVEV (reference sequence). The length of the CDR3 is 14 residues. The CDR3 nucleotides read TGTGCCAGCACCGCTAGCGGGGGTTACAATGAGCAGTTCTTC. It encodes CASTASGGYNEQFF.

This clone was detected once. The J gene is TRBJ2-3, the V gene TRBV5-6; D not resolved. With 8 bases removed from V and 0 bases from J, the gap between germline ends came to 13 bases. The germline V gene encodes CDR1 SGHDT and CDR2 YYEEEE. The length of the CDR3 is 14 residues. CDR3 nucleotides: TGTGCCAGTACAGACGGCTATAGCACAGATACGCAGTATTTT. Protein: CASTDGYSTDTQYF.

V usage is TRBV30 and J usage is TRBJ1-1, with a tentative D call TRBD1 (5 bases). The germline V gene encodes CDR1 GTSNPN and CDR2 SVGIG (reference sequence). V was pared by 3 bases and J by 3 bases, with 17 bases between. CDR3 length: 15 residues. CDR3 sequence: CAWRDTDRSHTEAFF. The CDR3, as DNA: TGTGCCTGGAGGGACACAGATCGTAGCCACACTGAAGCTTTCTTT.

The V and J genes are TRBV5-5 and TRBJ2-1; 8 bases are a match to TRBD2. The junction had 8 bases not matched to a gene; V was cut back by 4 bases and J by 5 bases. This CDR3 contains 15 residues. CDR1 SGHKS and CDR2 YYEKEE come from the germline V gene (reference sequence). The CDR3 protein is CASSGPELADNEQFF. The CDR3 DNA is TGTGCCAGCAGCGGCCCTGAACTAGCGGACAATGAGCAGTTCTTC.